The clone carrying this T cell receptor beta chain was recorded a few times. Its target is unknown. Trimming cost V 2 bases and J 13 bases; bases outside gene matches: 6. This CDR3 region has 14 residues. From germline, CDR1 is SGHRS and CDR2 YFSETQ. TCR beta cDNA libraries had unique molecular identifiers. TCRdb re-called the PCR reads through MiXCR, storing one row per CDR3 protein. The sample carries about 500,000 distinct CDR3 sequences, roughly 45% recorded once. These data are taken from a study of post-analysis software for immune sequencing data. Study-wide findings and caveats: Among roughly 5 TRBV segments more frequent in patients than controls were TRBV5-6, TRBV5-1 and TRBV20-1.

Sequences were obtained from blood. This TCR derives from a girl aged 5 to 17 with multiple sclerosis. The chain couples TRBV5-1 to TRBJ2-1, with 13 positions matching TRBD2. This chain's CDR3 is CASSLLAGGPHQFF. In DNA form, the CDR3 reads TGCGCCAGCAGCTTACTAGCGGGAGGGCCCCACCAGTTCTTC.